Listed below are T cell receptor beta chains from one sample, sequenced in a study of beta chain features in type 1 diabetes. Sequenced by immunoSEQ multiplex PCR; TCRdb stores in-frame clones only, minus some. The table shows more than 300,000 clones, with more than 13% occurring only once. Sequenced input: naive CD4+ T cells from blood. The receptors were gathered from a woman under 30 in good health. Each CDR3 is given with its conserved first and last residue. The D gene is left open where the match is weak. Clone sizes are given selectively: once, few, many, or a class where the clone is expanded.

V,J,D,size,CDR3,DNA
TRBV30,TRBJ1-1,.,.,CAWSTGMNTEAFF,TGTGCCTGGAGTACAGGCATGAACACTGAAGCTTTCTTT
TRBV7-9,TRBJ2-2,TRBD1,once,CASSLVGTGYTGELFF,TGTGCCAGCAGCTTAGTCGGGACAGGGTACACCGGGGAGCTGTTTTTT
TRBV6-1,TRBJ2-7,.,few,CASTQGGREQYF,TGTGCCAGCACCCAGGGCGGCCGTGAGCAGTACTTC
TRBV19,TRBJ2-7,.,few,CASKRGNREYNEQYF,TGTGCCAGTAAAAGGGGAAACAGGGAGTACAACGAGCAGTACTTC
TRBV5-4,TRBJ2-7,.,few,CASSLDSYTASEQYF,TGTGCCAGCAGCTTGGATTCATACACCGCCTCCGAGCAGTACTTC
TRBV7-2,TRBJ1-2,.,few,CASSSRRGANYGYTF,TGTGCCAGCAGCTCTCGACGGGGTGCTAACTATGGCTACACCTTC
TRBV7-8,TRBJ1-4,TRBD1,once,CASSSPRDRGLGKLFF,TGTGCCAGCAGCTCCCCGAGGGACAGGGGGCTAGGAAAACTGTTTTTT
TRBV7-9,TRBJ2-1,.,.,CASSSLAGSANEQFF,TGTGCCAGCAGCTCCCTAGCCGGCAGCGCAAATGAGCAGTTCTTC
TRBV28,TRBJ1-2,TRBD1,few,CASSSSGTANYGYTF,TGTGCCAGCAGTTCCTCCGGGACAGCGAACTATGGCTACACCTTC
TRBV4-2,TRBJ2-2,TRBD2,few,CASSTLKSTSGSTGELFF,TGTGCCAGCAGCACCCTGAAATCGACTAGCGGGAGCACCGGGGAGCTGTTTTTT
TRBV18,TRBJ2-5,.,few,CASSQYRNQETQYF,TGTGCCAGCTCCCAATACAGGAACCAAGAGACCCAGTACTTC
TRBV28,TRBJ1-2,.,few,CASRYRSNYGYTF,TGTGCCAGCAGGTACAGGAGCAACTATGGCTACACCTTC
TRBV2,TRBJ1-5,TRBD1,few,CASGQGAFGQPQHF,TGTGCCAGCGGACAGGGGGCGTTCGGTCAGCCCCAGCATTTT
TRBV29-1,TRBJ2-7,.,.,CSVGALRGGEQYF,TGCAGCGTTGGGGCCTTGCGAGGGGGCGAGCAGTACTTC
TRBV30,TRBJ2-7,TRBD2,.,CAWSYGEGKKQYF,TGTGCCTGGAGTTACGGGGAGGGAAAAAAGCAGTACTTC
TRBV25-1,TRBJ1-1,.,.,CASSEWNRVNTEAFF,TGTGCCAGCAGTGAATGGAACAGGGTGAACACTGAAGCTTTCTTT
TRBV6-5,TRBJ2-7,.,.,CASSYVAGNEQYF,TGTGCCAGCAGTTACGTTGCAGGGAACGAGCAGTACTTC
TRBV6-4,TRBJ2-3,.,.,CASSDQSTDTQYF,TGTGCCAGCAGTGACCAGAGCACAGATACGCAGTATTTT
TRBV29-1,TRBJ2-7,.,few,CSVVWGAYEQYF,TGCAGCGTTGTATGGGGGGCCTACGAGCAGTACTTC
TRBV28,TRBJ1-4,.,.,CASSSGSPEKLFF,TGTGCCAGCAGTTCCGGGTCCCCTGAAAAACTGTTTTTT
TRBV28,TRBJ2-2,TRBD1,few,CASSSPGQGTTGELFF,TGTGCCAGCAGTTCCCCGGGACAGGGGACCACCGGGGAGCTGTTTTTT
TRBV18,TRBJ1-5,.,few,CASSPFGEGNNQPQHF,TGTGCCAGCTCACCTTTCGGGGAGGGGAACAATCAGCCCCAGCATTTT
TRBV11-2,TRBJ1-5,.,.,CASSLGAGSQHF,TGTGCCAGCAGCTTAGGGGCGGGTTCCCAGCATTTT
TRBV2,TRBJ2-1,.,.,CASSAVTSNEQFF,TGTGCCAGCAGTGCAGTGACTTCCAATGAGCAGTTCTTC
TRBV29-1,TRBJ1-5,.,few,CSVGGEEGSLLNQPQHF,TGCAGCGTTGGGGGCGAGGAGGGCAGCCTACTTAATCAGCCCCAGCATTTT
TRBV7-2,TRBJ2-2,.,few,CASSLAQGLAGELFF,TGTGCCAGCAGCTTAGCGCAGGGATTGGCCGGGGAGCTGTTTTTT
TRBV7-2,TRBJ2-7,TRBD2,few,CASSPRTSGKGYEQYF,TGTGCCAGCAGCCCTAGGACTAGCGGGAAGGGATACGAGCAGTACTTC
TRBV7-9,TRBJ1-1,.,few,CASSLRDRGVEAFF,TGTGCCAGCAGCTTAAGGGATCGGGGGGTCGAAGCTTTCTTT
TRBV29-1,TRBJ2-2,.,.,CSVIRQSPTGELFF,TGCAGCGTTATTAGACAGTCCCCCACCGGGGAGCTGTTTTTT
TRBV30,TRBJ1-1,TRBD1,.,CAWGTGGGEAFF,TGTGCCTGGGGGACAGGGGGCGGTGAAGCTTTCTTT
TRBV5-1,TRBJ2-7,TRBD2,.,CASGSGSDNGEQYF,TGCGCCAGCGGAAGCGGGAGTGATAATGGTGAGCAGTACTTC
TRBV12-5,TRBJ2-1,.,.,CASGLAHEQFF,TGTGCTAGTGGTTTAGCCCATGAGCAGTTCTTC
TRBV2,TRBJ2-1,.,few,CASALRRVNNEQFF,TGTGCCAGCGCTCTCAGGAGGGTAAATAATGAGCAGTTCTTC
TRBV14,TRBJ1-4,.,.,CASSQWRGPLFF,TGTGCCAGCAGCCAATGGAGAGGGCCTCTGTTTTTT
TRBV29-1,TRBJ1-1,TRBD1,.,CSVEMGQLFGAFF,TGCAGCGTTGAAATGGGACAGCTATTCGGAGCTTTCTTT
TRBV30,TRBJ2-3,.,few,CAWSVHADTQYF,TGTGCCTGGAGTGTACATGCAGATACGCAGTATTTT
TRBV20-1,TRBJ2-7,.,few,CSAGQSYEQYF,TGCAGTGCCGGACAGAGTTACGAGCAGTACTTC
TRBV30,TRBJ2-2,.,few,CAWSITHRETGELFF,TGTGCCTGGAGTATCACTCACAGGGAGACCGGGGAGCTGTTTTTT
TRBV6-5,TRBJ2-2,TRBD1,.,CASMAGGLSGELFF,TGTGCCAGCATGGCAGGGGGCTTGTCCGGGGAGCTGTTTTTT
TRBV11-2,TRBJ2-5,TRBD2,few,CASSLDIRRGRVGETQYF,TGTGCCAGCAGCTTAGATATTCGCCGCGGGAGGGTGGGAGAGACCCAGTACTTC
TRBV7-2,TRBJ2-7,.,once,CASSNQDSSNYEQYF,TGTGCCAGCAGCAACCAGGACAGCTCCAACTACGAGCAGTACTTC
TRBV6-5,TRBJ2-3,.,.,CASSYLRTDTQYF,TGTGCCAGCAGTTACCTCCGCACAGATACGCAGTATTTT
TRBV30,TRBJ1-2,.,few,CAWSSLSYGYTF,TGTGCCTGGAGTTCACTTTCCTATGGCTACACCTTC
TRBV21-1,TRBJ2-5,.,.,CASSREEQETQYF,TGTGCCAGCAGCAGAGAGGAGCAAGAGACCCAGTACTTC
TRBV4-1,TRBJ1-1,.,.,CASAPWGPNTEAFF,TGCGCCAGCGCCCCGTGGGGGCCGAACACTGAAGCTTTCTTT